This T cell receptor beta chain emerged from a study of blood T cell repertoires in COVID-19. Across the study: Sites in the United States, Italy and Spain provided acute and convalescent COVID-19 samples. The cDNA or gDNA used as material had been derived from T cells, B-cell-depleted T cells, or PBMCs.

Per the original methods: Amplifying reference gene primers gave estimates of nucleated cell counts. Assay used: immunoSEQ multiplex PCR; TCRdb lists only in-frame clones, some missing. V and J calls and clone size are as listed in that table; D and trimming were resolved from the DNA. This sample has about 74,000 clones, with about 86% found just once. The CDR3 has 18 residues. Germline CDR1 reads KGHSH; CDR2 reads LQKENI. V was pared by 4 bases and J by 1 base, with 10 bases of the junction left unmatched. This clone was recorded once. This clonotype originated in an elderly woman with active or convalescent COVID-19. Sequences were obtained from peripheral blood. The rearrangement joins TRBV18 to TRBJ1-3; 10 nucleotides line up with TRBD1. In DNA form, the CDR3 reads TGTGCCAGCTCACTGAACACCGGGACAGGGGTGTCTGGAAACACCATATATTTT. It is translated as CASSLNTGTGVSGNTIYF.